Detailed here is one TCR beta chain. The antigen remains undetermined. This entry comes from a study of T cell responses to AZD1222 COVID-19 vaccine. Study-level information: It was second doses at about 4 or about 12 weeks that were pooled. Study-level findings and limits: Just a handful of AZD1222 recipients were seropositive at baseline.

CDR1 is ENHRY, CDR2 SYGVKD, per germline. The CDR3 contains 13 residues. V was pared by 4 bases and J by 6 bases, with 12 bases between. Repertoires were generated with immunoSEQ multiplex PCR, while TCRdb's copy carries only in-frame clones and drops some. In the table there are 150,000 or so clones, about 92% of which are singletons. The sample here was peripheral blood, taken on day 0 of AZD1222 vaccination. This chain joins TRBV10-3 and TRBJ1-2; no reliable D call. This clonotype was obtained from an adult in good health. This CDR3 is CAISVGPWDGYTF. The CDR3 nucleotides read TGTGCCATCAGTGTTGGGCCATGGGATGGCTACACCTTC.